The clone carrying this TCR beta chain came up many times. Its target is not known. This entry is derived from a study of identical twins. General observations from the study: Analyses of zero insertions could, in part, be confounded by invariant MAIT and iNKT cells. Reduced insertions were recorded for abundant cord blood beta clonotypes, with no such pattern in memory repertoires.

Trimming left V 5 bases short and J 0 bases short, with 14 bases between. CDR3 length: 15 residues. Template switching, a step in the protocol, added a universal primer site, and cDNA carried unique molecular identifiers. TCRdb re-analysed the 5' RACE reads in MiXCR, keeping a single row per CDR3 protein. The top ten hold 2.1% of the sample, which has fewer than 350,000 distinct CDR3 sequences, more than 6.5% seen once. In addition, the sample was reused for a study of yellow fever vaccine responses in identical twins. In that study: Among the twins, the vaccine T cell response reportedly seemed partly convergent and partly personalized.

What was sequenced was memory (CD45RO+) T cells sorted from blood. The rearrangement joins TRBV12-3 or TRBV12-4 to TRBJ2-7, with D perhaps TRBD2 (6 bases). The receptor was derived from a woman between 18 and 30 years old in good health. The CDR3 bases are TGTGCCAGCAGTCCGGCGAGCGGGCGCTCCTACGAGCAGTACTTC. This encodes CASSPASGRSYEQYF.